Presented here are 15 T cell receptor beta chains from one specimen sequenced in a study of T cells in Graves' hyperthyroidism and ophthalmopathy. The investigators amplified TCR beta CDR3 regions from RNA transcripts. A first-round RT-PCR of the TCR CDR3 used the HTBI primer set. TCRdb re-analysed the multiplex PCR reads in MiXCR, keeping a single row per CDR3 protein. The table includes a few hundred thousand distinct CDR3 sequences, 15% to 17% detected once. The sequencing input was blood. These receptors all come from a woman aged 25 to 39 with Graves' hyperthyroidism.

This clonotype came up many times. The V gene is TRBV10-3, the J gene TRBJ1-1, with D possibly matching TRBD1 (5 bases). V shed 3 bases and J shed 1 base, with 12 bases lying between them. Looked up from germline, CDR1 is ENHRY and CDR2 is SYGVKD. CDR3 size: 15 residues. CDR3 sequence (DNA): TGTGCCATCAGTGAATCCCAGGGCTGGAACACTGAAGCTTTCTTT. This translates into CAISESQGWNTEAFF.

Only a few counts were recorded for this clonotype. The chain is built from TRBV29-1 and TRBJ2-1, with 8 bases lining up with TRBD2. This CDR3 has 15 amino acids. The trim removed 2 bases at V and 5 bases at J, leaving 8 bases unmatched. The germline V gene has CDR1 SQVTM and CDR2 ANQGSEA. DNA for the CDR3: TGCAGCGTTGAACGGGAGGGCCCTCAAAACAATGAGCAGTTCTTC. Its protein product is CSVEREGPQNNEQFF.

This clonotype has a count of ten or more. At one boundary the junction diverges from the germline segment, which might be a read error. The chain has TRBV19 and TRBJ1-3; 7 bases align to TRBD1. Germline V gene data show CDR1 as LNHDA and CDR2 as SQIVND (reference sequence). CDR3 length equals 15 residues. The CDR3 here is CASSRDRSSGNTIYF. CDR3 DNA sequence: TGCGCCAGCTCGAGGGACAGATCCTCTGGAAACACCATATATTTT.

This clonotype was found many times. The J gene is TRBJ1-2, the V gene TRBV7-9; tentatively, D is TRBD1 (6 bases). Germline loops: CDR1 SEHNR, CDR2 FQNEAQ (reference sequence). The CDR3 spans 14 residues. V was shortened by 1 base and J by 1 base, with 7 bases between the two germline ends. CDR3 sequence (DNA): TGTGCCAGCAGCTTAGGGACAGTTAACTATGGCTACACCTTC. Its translation is CASSLGTVNYGYTF. Drawing the rest from reference TRBV7-9 and TRBJ1-2, the complete variable domain is DTGVSQNPRHKITKRGQNVTFRCDPISEHNRLYWYRQTLGQGPEFLTYFQNEAQLEKSRLLSDRFSAERPKGSFSTLEIQRTEQGDSAMYLCASSLGTVNYGYTFGSGTRLTVV.

This clonotype was counted ten times or more. This chain joins TRBV24-1 and TRBJ2-7, with 9 bases identical to TRBD2. V was pared by 11 bases and J by 4 bases, with 8 bases of the junction left unmatched. Germline CDR1 and CDR2: KGHDR and SFDVKD. This CDR3 spans 13 amino acids. DNA for the CDR3: TGTGCCATCACGAGCGGGAGGTCTTACGAGCAGTACTTC. Protein sequence: CAITSGRSYEQYF.

This clonotype occurred many times. The genes are TRBV7-2 and TRBJ2-7; possible D gene TRBD1, 5 bases. The CDR3 has 13 residues. The V gene lost 5 bases and the J gene lost 0 bases, with 8 bases spanning the gap. Germline loops: CDR1 SGHTA, CDR2 FQGNSA. The CDR3 loop is CASSVDNSYEQYF. Here the CDR3 DNA reads TGTGCCAGCAGCGTGGACAACTCCTACGAGCAGTACTTC.

This clonotype was detected ten times or more. The V and J genes are TRBV20-1 and TRBJ2-7; D not resolved. Per germline, CDR1 DFQATT and CDR2 SNEGSKA (reference sequence). This CDR3 is built from 14 residues. With 1 base removed from V and 1 base from J, the gap between germline ends came to 11 bases. CDR3 loop: CSARGAAQSYEQYF. The DNA of the CDR3 is TGCAGTGCTAGAGGAGCTGCCCAGTCCTACGAGCAGTACTTC.

This clonotype showed up just a few times. The chain links TRBV29-1 to TRBJ2-5; 8 positions match TRBD2. V was pared by 8 bases and J by 9 bases, with 11 bases of the junction left unmatched. The germline CDR1 and CDR2 sequences are SQVTM and ANQGSEA. The CDR3 contains 12 residues. DNA for the CDR3: TGCAGCCTCAGGACTAGCCCCGCGGCCCAGTACTTC. Amino acid sequence: CSLRTSPAAQYF.

This clonotype was seen ten or more times. CDR3 bases: TGTGCCAGCAGGCCGACGTATGCGGGCGAAAACTATGGCTACACCTTC. Its protein is CASRPTYAGENYGYTF. The genes are TRBV27 and TRBJ1-2; D is undetermined. CDR1 and CDR2 from the germline V gene are MNHEY and SMNVEV (reference sequence). The CDR3 has 16 residues. V was shortened by 6 bases and J by 2 bases, with 19 bases between the two germline ends.

About this clonotype: This may be a read error, as it is one base from a much larger clone. This sequence joins TRBV7-2 and TRBJ2-7; 13 nucleotides align to TRBD2. The CDR3 sequence is 16 residues long. In germline, CDR1 is SGHTA, CDR2 FQGNSA. In nucleotides, the CDR3 is TGTGCCGGCAGCTTAGCCGGGACTAGCGGGAACTACGAGCAGTACTTC. It yields the protein CAGSLAGTSGNYEQYF.

This clonotype was observed at least ten times. This chain joins TRBV12-3 or TRBV12-4 and TRBJ2-5, with 11 bases fitting TRBD2. V gave up 4 bases and J gave up 1 base; unmatched junction bases: 2. This CDR3 comprises 15 residues. The CDR3: CASSSGLAVQETQYF. Here the CDR3 DNA reads TGTGCCAGCAGTTCGGGACTAGCGGTCCAAGAGACCCAGTACTTC.

This clonotype occurred many times. The chain carries TRBV6-2 or TRBV6-3 and TRBJ2-1, with TRBD1 matching over 12 bases. CDR1 MNHEY and CDR2 SVGEGT come from the germline V gene. The CDR3 spans 13 residues. V lost 5 bases, J lost 12 bases, and 5 bases stayed unmatched. CDR3 residues: CASSSGTGGLQFF. The CDR3 DNA reads as TGTGCCAGCAGTAGTGGGACAGGGGGCCTGCAGTTCTTC.

The table lists this clonotype with a few counts. The chain couples TRBV20-1 to TRBJ2-1, with 8 bases fitting TRBD2. From germline, CDR1 is DFQATT and CDR2 SNEGSKA (reference sequence). The V segment lost 1 base and the J segment 4 bases; nucleotides outside the gene matches: 6. The CDR3 loop spans 15 amino acids. This CDR3 is CSARVAREAYNEQFF. CDR3 sequence (DNA): TGCAGTGCTAGAGTGGCGCGGGAGGCATACAATGAGCAGTTCTTC.

The rearrangement links TRBV12-5 to TRBJ1-1; no reliable D call. V was clipped by 0 bases and J by 0 bases, with 14 bases between them. The CDR3 runs 17 residues. Germline-derived CDR1 and CDR2 are LGHNT and FRNRAP. CDR3 residues: CASGLVLGGTMNTEAFF. The CDR3 coding sequence is TGTGCTAGTGGTTTGGTCCTAGGAGGAACTATGAACACTGAAGCTTTCTTT.

The gene calls are TRBV6-5 and TRBJ1-5; a possible D gene is TRBD1 (6 bases). Germline CDR1 MNHEY, CDR2 SVGAGI. The CDR3 is 15 residues long. Trimming left V 2 bases short and J 9 bases short, with 17 bases between. DNA for the CDR3: TGTGCCAGCAGTTACGGTACGGGGGCAGATCGGCCCCAGCATTTT. Translated: CASSYGTGADRPQHF.